These T cell receptor beta chains were read from a single sample in a study of T cell repertoires in cytomegalovirus infection. TCRdb re-called the reads with MiXCR, one entry per CDR3 protein. This sample has 680,000 or so distinct CDR3 sequences, with 35% to 45% found just once. Sequences were obtained from PBMCs. These receptors were collected from a human donor in good health (CMV status not recorded). Some clones in this sample may be carry-over from other donors' samples. The CDR3 runs from the conserved cysteine through the conserved F or W. Each record gives: CDR3 DNA, CDR3 protein, V gene, clone size, CDR3 length, J gene, D gene. D genes are given only for firm matches. Size values are once, few and many counts, or a class for expanded clones, and some rows have none.

DNA: TGCAGCGTTGAGCGGGGGAGCCCCTACGAGCAGTACTTC
CDR3: CSVERGSPYEQYF
V: TRBV29-1
size: .
length: 13
J: TRBJ2-7
D: TRBD2

DNA: TGTGCCAGCAGCGCCCGGGGGGGGGCGGCAGATACGCAGTATTTT
CDR3: CASSARGGAADTQYF
V: TRBV7-2
size: many
length: 15
J: TRBJ2-3
D: TRBD2

DNA: TGCAGTGCAAGTCTTAGCGATGATAGCACAGATACGCAGTATTTT
CDR3: CSASLSDDSTDTQYF
V: TRBV20-1
size: .
length: 15
J: TRBJ2-3
D: .

DNA: TGTGCCAGCAGCTTATCTCCGGGACTAGCGGCAGATACGCAGTATTTT
CDR3: CASSLSPGLAADTQYF
V: TRBV7-2
size: .
length: 16
J: TRBJ2-3
D: TRBD2

DNA: TGTGCCAGCAGCTTTCCAGGCCTGGGGTACGAGCAGTACTTC
CDR3: CASSFPGLGYEQYF
V: TRBV7-6
size: few
length: 14
J: TRBJ2-7
D: .

DNA: TGTGCCAGCAGCTTAGCGGCAGGGGGCGGCTTCCCGACTGAAGCTTTCTTT
CDR3: CASSLAAGGGFPTEAFF
V: TRBV7-8
size: few
length: 17
J: TRBJ1-1
D: TRBD1

DNA: TGTGCCAGCAGTTTTGTGGCCACCGATAACTATGGCTACACCTTC
CDR3: CASSFVATDNYGYTF
V: TRBV12-3/TRBV12-4
size: few
length: 15
J: TRBJ1-2
D: .

DNA: TGTGCCAGCAGCTTAAGAGAGGCCCAGTACTTC
CDR3: CASSLREAQYF
V: TRBV7-2
size: .
length: 11
J: TRBJ2-5
D: .

DNA: TGTGCCAGCAGACAGGACATTAGCAATCAGCCCCAGCATTTT
CDR3: CASRQDISNQPQHF
V: TRBV12-3/TRBV12-4
size: few
length: 14
J: TRBJ1-5
D: .

DNA: TGTGCCAGCAGCTTCCGCCAGAACTATGGCTACACCTTC
CDR3: CASSFRQNYGYTF
V: TRBV7-6
size: .
length: 13
J: TRBJ1-2
D: .

DNA: TGTGCCAGCAGTCAGCCGAATTCACCCCTCCACTTT
CDR3: CASSQPNSPLHF
V: TRBV25-1
size: .
length: 12
J: TRBJ1-6
D: .

DNA: TGTGCCAGCAGCTCCCAGAAAGACTATGGCTACACCTTC
CDR3: CASSSQKDYGYTF
V: TRBV7-6
size: .
length: 13
J: TRBJ1-2
D: .

DNA: TGTGCCAGCAGCTTAGAGGTGGCAGGGGCCTACGAGCAGTACTTC
CDR3: CASSLEVAGAYEQYF
V: TRBV7-6
size: .
length: 15
J: TRBJ2-7
D: .

DNA: TGTGCCAGCAGTCCCGGGATGGGGGACAACACTGAAGCTTTCTTT
CDR3: CASSPGMGDNTEAFF
V: TRBV6-5
size: few
length: 15
J: TRBJ1-1
D: .

DNA: TGTGCCAGCAGTGGGCGGGCACCCCAGATCTACGAGCAGTACTTC
CDR3: CASSGRAPQIYEQYF
V: TRBV6-2/TRBV6-3
size: .
length: 15
J: TRBJ2-7
D: .

DNA: TGTGCCAGCAGCGTCGACTTGAGCTCCTACAATGAGCAGTTCTTC
CDR3: CASSVDLSSYNEQFF
V: TRBV7-3
size: .
length: 15
J: TRBJ2-1
D: .

DNA: TGTGCCAGCATTAAAGGGGGTAACACCGGGGAGCTGTTTTTT
CDR3: CASIKGGNTGELFF
V: TRBV6-2/TRBV6-3
size: .
length: 14
J: TRBJ2-2
D: .

DNA: TGTGCCAGCAGCCAAAGCAGGGGGATCGAGAATCAGCCCCAGCATTTT
CDR3: CASSQSRGIENQPQHF
V: TRBV14
size: .
length: 16
J: TRBJ1-5
D: TRBD1

DNA: TGTGCCAGCAGCCGCCTTGAAGCTTTCTTT
CDR3: CASSRLEAFF
V: TRBV28
size: .
length: 10
J: TRBJ1-1
D: .

DNA: TGCGCCAGCAGCTTGGGGAGTCGAACAGATACGCAGTATTTT
CDR3: CASSLGSRTDTQYF
V: TRBV5-1
size: few
length: 14
J: TRBJ2-3
D: .

DNA: TGTGCCAGCAGCTCCGGGACAGCGAGCAGCCAGCCCCAGCATTTT
CDR3: CASSSGTASSQPQHF
V: TRBV28
size: .
length: 15
J: TRBJ1-5
D: TRBD1

DNA: TGTGCCAGCAGCTTAGAACCGACTAGCGGGGGGTTCACAGATACGCAGTATTTT
CDR3: CASSLEPTSGGFTDTQYF
V: TRBV7-8
size: few
length: 18
J: TRBJ2-3
D: TRBD2

DNA: TGCAGTGCTAGAGATTCTCGGGGGAACTACGAGCAGTACTTC
CDR3: CSARDSRGNYEQYF
V: TRBV20-1
size: .
length: 14
J: TRBJ2-7
D: .

DNA: TGTGCCAGCAGTGAACCAGGACTAGCGGGTTGGGATGAGCAGTTCTTC
CDR3: CASSEPGLAGWDEQFF
V: TRBV2
size: .
length: 16
J: TRBJ2-1
D: TRBD2

DNA: TGTGCCAGCAGCTTATGGGGGGGCGCGGAGGAGACCCAGTACTTC
CDR3: CASSLWGGAEETQYF
V: TRBV11-2
size: few
length: 15
J: TRBJ2-5
D: .